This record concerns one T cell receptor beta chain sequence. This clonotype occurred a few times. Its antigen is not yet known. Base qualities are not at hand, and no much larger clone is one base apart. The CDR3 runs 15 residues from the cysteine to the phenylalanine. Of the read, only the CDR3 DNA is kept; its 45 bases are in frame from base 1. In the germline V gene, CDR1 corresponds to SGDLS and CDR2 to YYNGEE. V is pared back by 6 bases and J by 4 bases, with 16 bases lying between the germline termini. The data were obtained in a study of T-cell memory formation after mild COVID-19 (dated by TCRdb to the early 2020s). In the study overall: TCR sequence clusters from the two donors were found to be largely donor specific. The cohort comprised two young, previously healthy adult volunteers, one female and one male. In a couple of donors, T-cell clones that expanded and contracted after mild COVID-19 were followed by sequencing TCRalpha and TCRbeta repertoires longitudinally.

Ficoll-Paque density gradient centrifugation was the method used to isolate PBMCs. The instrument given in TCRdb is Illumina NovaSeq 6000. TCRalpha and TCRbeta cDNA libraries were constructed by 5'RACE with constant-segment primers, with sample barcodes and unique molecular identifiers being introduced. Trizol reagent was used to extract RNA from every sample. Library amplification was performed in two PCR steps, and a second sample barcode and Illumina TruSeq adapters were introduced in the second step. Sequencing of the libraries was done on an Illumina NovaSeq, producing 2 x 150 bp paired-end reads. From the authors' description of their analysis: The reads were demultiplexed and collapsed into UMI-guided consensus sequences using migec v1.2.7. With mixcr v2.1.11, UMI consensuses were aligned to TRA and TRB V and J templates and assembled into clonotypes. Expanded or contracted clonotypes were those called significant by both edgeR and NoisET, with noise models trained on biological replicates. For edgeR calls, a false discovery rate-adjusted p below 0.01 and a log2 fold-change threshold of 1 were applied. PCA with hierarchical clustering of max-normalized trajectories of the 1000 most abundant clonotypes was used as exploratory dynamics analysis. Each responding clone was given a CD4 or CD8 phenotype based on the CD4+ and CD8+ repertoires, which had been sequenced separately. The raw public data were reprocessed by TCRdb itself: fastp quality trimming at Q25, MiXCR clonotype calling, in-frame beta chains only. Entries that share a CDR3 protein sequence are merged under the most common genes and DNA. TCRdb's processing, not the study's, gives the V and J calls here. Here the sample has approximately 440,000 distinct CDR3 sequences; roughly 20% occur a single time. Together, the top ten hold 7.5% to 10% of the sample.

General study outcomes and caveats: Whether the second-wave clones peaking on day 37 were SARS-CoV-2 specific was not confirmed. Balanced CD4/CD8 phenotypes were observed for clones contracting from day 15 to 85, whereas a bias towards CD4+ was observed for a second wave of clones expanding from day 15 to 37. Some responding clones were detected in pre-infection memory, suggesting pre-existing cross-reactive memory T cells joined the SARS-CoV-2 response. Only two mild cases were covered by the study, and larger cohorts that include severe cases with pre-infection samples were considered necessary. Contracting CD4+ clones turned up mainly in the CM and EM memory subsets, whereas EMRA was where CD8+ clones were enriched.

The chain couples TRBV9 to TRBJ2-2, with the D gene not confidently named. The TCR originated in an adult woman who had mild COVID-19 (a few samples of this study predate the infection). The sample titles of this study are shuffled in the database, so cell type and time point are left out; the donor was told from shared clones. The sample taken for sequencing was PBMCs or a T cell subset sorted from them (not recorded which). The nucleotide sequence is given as TGTGCCAGCACCTCCAGCGCGAGTTCCACCGGGGAGCTGTTTTTT. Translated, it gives CASTSSASSTGELFF.